The 20 T cell receptor beta chains below were found in one sample sequenced in a study of T cells after yellow fever vaccination. In TCRdb, the 5' RACE reads were re-called with MiXCR into one record per CDR3 protein. The sample has some 300,000 distinct CDR3 sequences; roughly 3.5% are singletons. Sample: PBMCs, taken on the day of the yellow fever booster vaccination. These receptors were obtained from a man aged 18 to 29 who received the YFV17D yellow fever vaccine.

Ten or more counts support this clonotype. The chain joins TRBV9 to TRBJ1-3, with D perhaps TRBD1 (5 bases). Germline CDR1 reads SGDLS; CDR2 reads YYNGEE. The CDR3 has 17 residues. V lost 3 bases to trimming and J lost 0 bases, with 16 bases between them. The CDR3 spells CASSEQDGALSGNTIYF. The CDR3 DNA follows: TGTGCCAGCAGCGAACAGGACGGTGCCCTCTCTGGAAACACCATATATTTT.

This clonotype was counted between two and nine times. This chain connects TRBV7-6 to TRBJ2-2; unclear D gene. Germline loops: CDR1 SGHVS, CDR2 FNYEAQ. Trimming pared 5 bases from V and 6 bases from J, leaving 13 bases between. The CDR3 extends over 14 amino acids. The CDR3: CASSPRGAPGELFF. CDR3 bases: TGTGCCAGCAGCCCCCGCGGAGCGCCCGGGGAGCTGTTTTTT.

V usage is TRBV11-2 and J usage is TRBJ2-1; 7 bases align to TRBD2. This CDR3 has 16 amino acids. Germline values: CDR1 SGHAT, CDR2 FQNNGV. Unmatched junction bases numbered 7, after V lost 5 bases and J lost 0 bases. CDR3 DNA sequence: TGTGCCAGCAGCCCGAGCGGGGTGACCTCCTACAATGAGCAGTTCTTC. It encodes CASSPSGVTSYNEQFF.

V usage is TRBV2 and J usage is TRBJ2-3, with 9 bases identical to TRBD2. Germline CDR1 SNHLY, CDR2 FYNNEI. V lost 7 bases to trimming and J lost 2 bases; unmatched junction nucleotides: 7. The CDR3 has 15 amino acids. The CDR3 sequence is CASKAGTSPTDTQYF. For the CDR3, the DNA is TGTGCCAGCAAAGCCGGGACTAGCCCCACAGATACGCAGTATTTT. Looking up the rest from reference TRBV2 and TRBJ2-3 gives the full variable domain: EPEVTQTPSHQVTQMGQEVILRCVPISNHLYFYWYRQILGQKVEFLVSFYNNEISEKSEIFDDQFSVERPDGSNFTLKIRSTKLEDSAMYFCASKAGTSPTDTQYFGPGTRLTVL.

This clonotype showed up many times. This chain joins TRBV7-3 and TRBJ2-3, with 7 bases aligning to TRBD2. The germline CDR1 and CDR2 sequences are SGHTA and FQGTGA. This CDR3 is 16 amino acids long. Trimming cost V 4 bases and J 1 base; bases outside gene matches: 8. The CDR3 spells CASSSRGLDGTDTQYF. The CDR3 DNA reads as TGTGCCAGCAGCTCCAGAGGACTAGACGGCACAGATACGCAGTATTTT.

At least ten counts were recorded for this clonotype. This rearrangement joins TRBV18 to TRBJ2-5, with TRBD1 as a possible D gene (5 bases). This CDR3 is built from 16 residues. Per the germline V gene, CDR1 is KGHSH and CDR2 is LQKENI. The V end lost 3 bases, the J end lost 2 bases, and 16 bases lay between the germline ends. CDR3 sequence reads: CASSPGPRADQETQYF. The CDR3 DNA reads TGTGCCAGCTCACCTGGGCCCAGGGCAGATCAAGAGACCCAGTACTTC.

This clonotype appeared many times. The rearrangement joins TRBV6-2 or TRBV6-3 to TRBJ2-1; 9 positions agree with TRBD1. Germline values: CDR1 MNHEY, CDR2 SVGEGT. CDR3 size: 13 residues. Germline trimming cut 6 bases from V and 9 bases from J; bases unmatched to any gene: 6. The DNA for the CDR3 is TGTGCCAGCAGAGGTACAGGGGGCACTGAGCAGTTCTTC. It codes for CASRGTGGTEQFF.

This clonotype was counted ten times or more. The chain joins TRBV6-2 or TRBV6-3 to TRBJ2-2; 7 bases match TRBD2. CDR1 and CDR2 from the germline V gene are MNHEY and SVGEGT. V lost 5 bases, J lost 6 bases, and 3 bases stayed unmatched. The length of the CDR3 is 13 residues. CDR3 nucleotide sequence: TGTGCCAGCAGTCCGACTAGCCCCGGGGAGCTGTTTTTT. As protein: CASSPTSPGELFF.

This clonotype was picked up many times. The rearrangement links TRBV28 to TRBJ2-2; D tentatively reads TRBD1 or TRBD2 (5 bases each). Trimming pared 3 bases from V and 8 bases from J, leaving 19 bases between. Germline CDR1 reads MDHEN; CDR2 reads SYDVKM. The CDR3 is 16 amino acids. The CDR3 coding sequence is TGTGCCAGCAGTTTGGGCCGGGGCTCGACTTGGGGGGAGCTGTTTTTT. Translating gives CASSLGRGSTWGELFF.

The chain carries TRBV10-3 and TRBJ2-3, with 8 positions matching TRBD1. Unmatched junction bases numbered 8, after V lost 6 bases and J lost 0 bases. The CDR3 sequence is 16 residues long. The germline V gene encodes CDR1 ENHRY and CDR2 SYGVKD. DNA for the CDR3: TGTGCCATCAGGCTTGGGACAGGAGAAAGCACAGATACGCAGTATTTT. As protein: CAIRLGTGESTDTQYF.

Ten or more counts support this clonotype. The junction differs from germline at one of its ends, possibly a read error. The chain couples TRBV20-1 to TRBJ2-7; D is tentatively TRBD1 or TRBD2 (5 bases each). CDR3 length: 15 residues. CDR1 and CDR2 from the germline V gene are DFQATT and SNEGSKA (reference sequence). CDR3 protein: CSPSGLPGSSYEQYF. The CDR3 bases are TGCAGTCCTAGTGGCCTTCCAGGGAGCTCCTACGAGCAGTACTTC.

For this clonotype: One base away lies a much larger clone, so this may be a sequencing read error. This chain uses TRBV7-6 with TRBJ2-1; 10 nucleotides align to TRBD2. This CDR3 contains 16 residues. Germline assignment: CDR1 SGHVS and CDR2 FNYEAQ. CDR3 DNA sequence: TGTGCCAGCAGCGGGGGGGCTAGCGGGGGTTTGTATGACCAGTTCTTC. It is translated as CASSGGASGGLYDQFF.

This clonotype was counted a few times. The chain uses TRBV14 and TRBJ2-1; TRBD2 might be the D (6 bases). In germline, CDR1 is SGHDN, CDR2 FVKESK. This CDR3 has 14 amino acids. V was trimmed by 1 base and J by 12 bases, leaving 16 bases between them. This chain's CDR3 is CASSQAMRYGGQFF. CDR3 DNA: TGTGCCAGCAGCCAAGCGATGAGATACGGGGGGCAGTTCTTC.

This clonotype showed up just a few times. The chain is built from TRBV12-3 or TRBV12-4 and TRBJ1-5, with TRBD1 matching 9 bases. This CDR3 spans 14 amino acids. The V segment lost 5 bases and the J segment 6 bases; nucleotides outside the gene matches: 5. Here the CDR3 reads CASSTTGGAQPQHF. CDR3 DNA sequence: TGTGCCAGCAGTACGACAGGGGGAGCTCAGCCCCAGCATTTT.

This clonotype was counted many times. This sequence joins TRBV5-1 and TRBJ2-2; tentatively, D is TRBD1 or TRBD2 (5 bases each). The V gene's germline CDR1 is SGHRS and CDR2 YFSETQ. This CDR3 is built from 13 residues. With 7 bases removed from V and 4 bases from J, the gap between germline ends came to 11 bases. The DNA for the CDR3 is TGCGCCAGCCACCGGGACGGCACCGGGGAGCTGTTTTTT. Its protein is CASHRDGTGELFF.

Written as DNA, the CDR3 is TGTGCCAGCAGCTCCGGACGGAATGAAAAACTGTTTTTT. It specifies CASSSGRNEKLFF. The V and J genes are TRBV5-4 and TRBJ1-4; no clear D. This CDR3 contains 13 residues. Per germline, CDR1 SGHNT and CDR2 YYREEE (reference sequence). V lost 3 bases, J lost 5 bases, and 8 bases lay in between.

This clonotype was seen repeatedly, ten times or more. In DNA, the CDR3 is TGTGCCAGCAGCGTACAGGGGAGGGATGAGCAGTTCTTC. Residues: CASSVQGRDEQFF. The genes are TRBV9 and TRBJ2-1; perhaps TRBD2 as D (7 bases). Germline V gives CDR1 SGDLS, CDR2 YYNGEE. This CDR3 comprises 13 residues. The V end was cut by 1 base, the J end by 8 bases, with 10 bases between. Filled out from reference TRBV9 and TRBJ2-1, the complete variable domain reads DSGVTQTPKHLITATGQRVTLRCSPRSGDLSVYWYQQSLDQGLQFLIQYYNGEERAKGNILERFSAQQFPDLHSELNLSSLELGDSALYFCASSVQGRDEQFFGPGTRLTVL.

V and J are TRBV6-1 and TRBJ1-6; no firm D call. The germline V and J ends were trimmed by 10 bases and 0 bases, with 10 bases remaining between them. The V gene's germline CDR1 is MNHNS and CDR2 SASEGT. The CDR3 contains 14 residues. DNA of the CDR3: TGTGCCACCCACACCAGCTCCTATAATTCACCCCTCCACTTT. Amino acid sequence: CATHTSSYNSPLHF.

The chain recombines TRBV7-2 with TRBJ1-2, with D possibly TRBD1 on 5 matching bases. The CDR3 has 12 amino acids. The ends were cut back, 3 bases at V and 7 bases at J, with 9 bases in the middle. The germline V gene has CDR1 SGHTA and CDR2 FQGNSA. The DNA of the CDR3 is TGTGCCAGCAGCTTTACCGACAGTGGCTACACCTTC. Its protein product is CASSFTDSGYTF.

This clonotype was picked up many times. This chain uses TRBV20-1 with TRBJ2-1; D perhaps matches TRBD2 (5 bases). The V and J ends lost 5 bases and 0 bases respectively, with 11 bases between them. The CDR3 sequence is 14 residues long. CDR1 is DFQATT, CDR2 SNEGSKA, per germline (reference sequence). The CDR3 DNA reads as TGCAGTGCTCTAGGACTGGACTCCTACAATGAGCAGTTCTTC. It translates to CSALGLDSYNEQFF.